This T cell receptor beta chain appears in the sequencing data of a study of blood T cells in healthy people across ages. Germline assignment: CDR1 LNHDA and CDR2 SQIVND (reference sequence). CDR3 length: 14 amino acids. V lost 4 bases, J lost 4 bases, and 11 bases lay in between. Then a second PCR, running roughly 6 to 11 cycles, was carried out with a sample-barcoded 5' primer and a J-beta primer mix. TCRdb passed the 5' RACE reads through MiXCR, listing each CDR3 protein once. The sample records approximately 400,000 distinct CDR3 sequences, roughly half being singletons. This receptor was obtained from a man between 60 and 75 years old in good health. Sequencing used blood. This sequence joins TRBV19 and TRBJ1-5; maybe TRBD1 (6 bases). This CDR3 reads CASSTGGGNQPQHF. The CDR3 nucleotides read TGTGCCAGTAGTACGGGGGGCGGAAATCAGCCCCAGCATTTT. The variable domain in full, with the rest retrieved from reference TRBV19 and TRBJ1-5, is DGGITQSPKYLFRKEGQNVTLSCEQNLNHDAMYWYRQDPGQGLRLIYYSQIVNDFQKGDIAEGYSVSREKKESFPLTVTSAQKNPTAFYLCASSTGGGNQPQHFGDGTRLSIL.